This paragraph reports one TCR beta chain. These data are taken from a study of shared clonotypes between healthy human individuals. Generated by immunoSEQ multiplex PCR, the TCRdb table keeps only in-frame clones and is missing some. This sample has some 1,600,000 clones, with approximately 98% found just once. V lost 7 bases, J lost 9 bases, and 9 bases lay in between. CDR1 is SNHLY, CDR2 FYNNEI, per germline. This CDR3 is built from 11 residues. The sample taken for sequencing was naive CD4+ T cells sorted from blood. The subset here: CD45RA+ positively selected. The V call is TRBV2, the J call TRBJ2-2, with unresolved D. The clonotype originates from a man aged 25-40 years in good health. The CDR3 nucleotides are TGTGCCAGCAAGGGCCCATGGGAGCTGTTTTTT. It is translated as CASKGPWELFF.